What follows are 16 T cell receptor beta chains derived from one specimen sequenced in a study of response to subunit inactivated influenza vaccine. TCRdb processed the RT-PCR reads anew with MiXCR; each CDR3 protein has one entry. In the table there are some 500,000 distinct CDR3 sequences, more than 15% of which are singletons. This specimen consisted of CD4+ T cells sorted from PBMCs, obtained less than 25 months after vaccination. Receptors were obtained from a man aged 50 to 69 who received an inactivated influenza vaccine.

The chain has TRBV2 and TRBJ2-5, with TRBD2 as a possible D gene (5 bases). Looked up from germline, CDR1 is SNHLY and CDR2 is FYNNEI. There are 14 residues in the CDR3. The V and J ends lost 6 bases and 2 bases respectively, with 13 bases between them. CDR3 sequence reads: CASRVGVGQETQYF. Here the CDR3 DNA reads TGTGCCAGCAGGGTGGGAGTTGGTCAAGAGACCCAGTACTTC.

The chain uses TRBV5-1 and TRBJ2-5, with 10 nucleotides matching TRBD2. The junction had 16 bases not matched to a gene; V was cut back by 0 bases and J by 5 bases. The CDR3 loop spans 19 amino acids. CDR1 and CDR2 from the germline V gene are SGHRS and YFSETQ. The CDR3 coding sequence is TGCGCCAGCAGCTTGGCCAGCGGGGGGGCCGGAGTGGCATTTGAGACCCAGTACTTC. Amino acid sequence: CASSLASGGAGVAFETQYF.

This clonotype turned up a few times. This rearrangement joins TRBV20-1 to TRBJ2-3, with 10 bases aligning to TRBD2. Germline loops: CDR1 DFQATT, CDR2 SNEGSKA (reference sequence). This CDR3 comprises 15 residues. The trim removed 2 bases at V and 2 bases at J, leaving 4 bases unmatched. The CDR3 here is CSARLLAGNTDTQYF. The CDR3 bases are TGCAGTGCTAGACTACTAGCGGGAAACACAGATACGCAGTATTTT.

This clonotype was observed a few times. V and J are TRBV10-3 and TRBJ2-1, with D uncertain. CDR3 length: 12 amino acids. Germline CDR1 and CDR2: ENHRY and SYGVKD. Trimming took 6 bases from V and 5 from J, leaving 8 bases between them. The CDR3 loop is CAIREGNNEQFF. The DNA of the CDR3 is TGTGCCATCAGGGAAGGCAACAATGAGCAGTTCTTC.

This clonotype was counted only a few times. The V and J genes are TRBV4-1 and TRBJ1-4, with D perhaps matching TRBD1 (5 bases). The CDR3 length is 15 residues. The germline V gene encodes CDR1 MGHRA and CDR2 YSYEKL. V gave up 5 bases and J gave up 4 bases, with 14 bases separating them. CDR3 loop: CASSVTGTVNEKLFF. Here the CDR3 DNA reads TGCGCCAGCAGCGTAACCGGGACGGTTAATGAAAAACTGTTTTTT.

This clonotype was observed a handful of times. The chain links TRBV27 to TRBJ2-7; the D gene is possibly TRBD1 (6 bases). With 3 bases removed from V and 9 bases from J, the gap between germline ends came to 15 bases. The germline V gene has CDR1 MNHEY and CDR2 SMNVEV (reference sequence). This CDR3 is built from 13 residues. The CDR3 nucleotides read TGTGCCAGCAGTTTCTCCGAAAAGGACAGGCAGTACTTC. Translated: CASSFSEKDRQYF.

The chain is built from TRBV24-1 and TRBJ2-2; D is possibly TRBD2 (5 bases). Trimming removed 9 bases at V and 5 bases at J, with 9 bases between. Germline V gives CDR1 KGHDR, CDR2 SFDVKD. The length of the CDR3 is 12 residues. Here the CDR3 reads CATGGETGELFF. In DNA form, the CDR3 reads TGTGCCACCGGAGGAGAGACCGGGGAGCTGTTTTTT.

This clonotype was counted ten times or more. The DNA for the CDR3 is TGTGCCAGCAGTGAGACAGGGATCTACGAGCAGTACTTC. Amino acids: CASSETGIYEQYF. The chain carries TRBV6-2 or TRBV6-3 and TRBJ2-7, with 7 bases matching TRBD1. This CDR3 spans 13 amino acids. Germline assignment: CDR1 MNHEY and CDR2 SVGEGT. Losses at the gene ends were 5 bases for V and 3 bases for J; bases not matched to a gene: 4.

This chain connects TRBV5-1 to TRBJ2-7; 7 bases map to TRBD1. V lost 4 bases, J lost 4 bases, and 8 bases stayed unmatched. The germline V gene has CDR1 SGHRS and CDR2 YFSETQ. This CDR3 has 14 amino acids. The CDR3 region is CASSLRQGVYEQYF. CDR3 sequence (DNA): TGCGCCAGCAGCCTTCGACAGGGAGTATACGAGCAGTACTTC.

Of note for this clonotype: At one end, the junction sequence differs from germline, possibly due to a read error. This chain uses TRBV3-1 with TRBJ1-1; TRBD1 might be the D (5 bases). The V gene's germline CDR1 is LGHDT and CDR2 YNNKEL (reference sequence). The CDR3 totals 14 residues. The CDR3: CASTPTGGGTGAFF. Here the CDR3 DNA reads TGTGCCAGCACCCCCACGGGTGGGGGGACTGGAGCTTTCTTT.

J is TRBJ2-3 and V is TRBV10-3; TRBD2 aligns across 8 bases. Looked up from germline, CDR1 is ENHRY and CDR2 is SYGVKD. V was pared by 0 bases and J by 5 bases, with 1 base of the junction left unmatched. The CDR3 sequence is 14 residues long. This CDR3 is CAISESLAGDTQYF. The CDR3 coding sequence is TGTGCCATCAGTGAGTCTCTAGCGGGAGATACGCAGTATTTT.

The chain links TRBV7-2 to TRBJ2-7; D possibly corresponds to TRBD2 (6 bases). The germline gives CDR1 SGHTA, CDR2 FQGNSA. Between the trimmed V and J ends, which lost 5 bases and 1 base, there was a span of 15 bases. The length of the CDR3 is 15 residues. CDR3 loop: CASSPRLVGSYEQYF. DNA for the CDR3: TGTGCCAGCAGCCCCAGACTAGTGGGTTCCTACGAGCAGTACTTC.

The chain has TRBV29-1 and TRBJ2-1; 9 positions match TRBD1. After removal of 6 bases from V and 5 bases from J, the junction contained 26 bases not matched to a gene. Germline assignment: CDR1 SQVTM and CDR2 ANQGSEA. This CDR3 spans 20 amino acids. In DNA, the CDR3 is TGCAGCGTGAGGACCGGGACAGGGTTTGGCGGGAGTCGGTTGCACAATGAGCAGTTCTTC. Translation gives CSVRTGTGFGGSRLHNEQFF.

Details on this clonotype: Its ends do not fully match the called genes, so a read error is possible. The chain joins TRBV6-1 to TRBJ1-1; unclear D gene. This CDR3 contains 13 residues. The germline gives CDR1 MNHNS, CDR2 SASEGT. CDR3 amino acids: CASREGLDTEAFF. The CDR3 nucleotides are TGTGCCAGCAGGGAAGGTTTGGACACTGAAGCTTTCTTT.

This clonotype was observed many times. The DNA for the CDR3 is TGTGCCACCAGCCGGATTAACACCGGGGAGCTGTTTTTT. Translated: CATSRINTGELFF. This chain links TRBV15 with TRBJ2-2; no reliable D call. Trimming stripped 5 bases from V and 2 bases from J, with 6 bases between. From germline, CDR1 is LNHNV and CDR2 YYDKDF (reference sequence). The CDR3 contains 13 residues.

V gene TRBV7-9 combines with J gene TRBJ2-2, with D unclear. This CDR3 is 15 amino acids long. V lost 5 bases and J 3 bases, leaving 13 bases between the germline ends. CDR1 is SEHNR and CDR2 is FQNEAQ in the germline V gene (reference sequence). The CDR3 nucleotides read TGTGCCAGCAGCCTACGGGCACGGGACACCGGGGAGCTGTTTTTT. Translation: CASSLRARDTGELFF.